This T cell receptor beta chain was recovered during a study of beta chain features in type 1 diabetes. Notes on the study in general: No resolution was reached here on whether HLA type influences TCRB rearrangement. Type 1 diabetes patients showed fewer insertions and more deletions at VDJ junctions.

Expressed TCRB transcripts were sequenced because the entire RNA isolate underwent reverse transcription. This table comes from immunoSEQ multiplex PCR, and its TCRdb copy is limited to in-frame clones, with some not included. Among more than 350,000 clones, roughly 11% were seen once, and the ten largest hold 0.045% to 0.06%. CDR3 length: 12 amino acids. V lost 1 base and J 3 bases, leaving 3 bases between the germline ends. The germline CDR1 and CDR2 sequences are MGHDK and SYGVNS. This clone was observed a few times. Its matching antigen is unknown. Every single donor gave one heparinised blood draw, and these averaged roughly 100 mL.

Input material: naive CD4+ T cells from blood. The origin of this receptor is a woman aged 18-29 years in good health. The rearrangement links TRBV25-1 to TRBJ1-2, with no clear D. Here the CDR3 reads CASSEFHYGYTF. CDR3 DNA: TGTGCCAGCAGTGAATTCCACTATGGCTACACCTTC.